This T cell receptor beta chain appears in the sequencing data of a study of tissue T cells after allogeneic stem cell transplantation. Study-level information: Graft-versus-host disease patients received grafts, several unmodified and three CD34-selected to deplete T cells. The study's findings and limits: This small cohort was clinically heterogeneous, and sampling depth was a limitation. Only a limited share of tissue TCRs appeared in blood or spleen. Across patients, clones rarely overlapped, yet motif clusters were shared tissue-specifically.

Per germline, CDR1 SGHTA and CDR2 FQGTGA. V lost 4 bases to trimming and J lost 0 bases; unmatched junction nucleotides: 4. CDR3 length: 15 amino acids. Of note for this clone: Antigen: not known.

Generated by immunoSEQ multiplex PCR, the TCRdb table keeps only in-frame clones and is missing some. The table has roughly 42,000 clones, 80% to 95% seen once. This TCR was recovered from a woman aged 40 to 75 who later had graft-versus-host disease after an allogeneic stem cell transplant. The chain recombines TRBV7-3 with TRBJ2-3; 7 nucleotides line up with TRBD2. Material: blood, obtained before transplantation. The CDR3 nucleotides are TGTGCCAGCAGCTCCATGGGGGGGAGCACAGATACGCAGTATTTT. This gives the protein CASSSMGGSTDTQYF.